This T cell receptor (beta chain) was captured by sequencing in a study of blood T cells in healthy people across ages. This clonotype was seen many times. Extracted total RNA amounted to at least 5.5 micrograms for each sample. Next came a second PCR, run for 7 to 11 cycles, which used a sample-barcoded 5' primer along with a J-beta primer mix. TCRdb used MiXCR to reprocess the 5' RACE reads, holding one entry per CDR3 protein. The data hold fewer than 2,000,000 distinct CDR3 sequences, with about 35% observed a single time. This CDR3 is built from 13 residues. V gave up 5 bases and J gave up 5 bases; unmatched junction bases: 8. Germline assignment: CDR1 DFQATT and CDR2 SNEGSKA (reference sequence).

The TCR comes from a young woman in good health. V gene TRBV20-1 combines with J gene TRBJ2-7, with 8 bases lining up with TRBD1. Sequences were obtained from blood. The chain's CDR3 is CSARRTGYHEQYF. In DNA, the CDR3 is TGCAGTGCTCGAAGGACAGGGTACCACGAGCAGTACTTC.